The 27 T cell receptor beta chains below all came from one sample that was sequenced in a study of cytomegalovirus exposure and HLA in healthy donors. Method: immunoSEQ multiplex PCR; TCRdb's copy keeps in-frame clones and lacks some. The sample shows 200,000 or so clones, 84% of them seen only once. Sequenced sample: PBMCs. These receptors all come from a man aged 18 to 30 in good health and CMV-seropositive.

This chain links TRBV29-1 with TRBJ2-7; D is undetermined. In germline, CDR1 is SQVTM, CDR2 ANQGSEA. V shed 4 bases and J shed 6 bases, with 13 bases lying between them. This CDR3 has 12 residues. CDR3 sequence (DNA): TGCAGCGTTGCAGCCCCCCCGGGCGAGCAGTACTTC. It is translated as CSVAAPPGEQYF.

The chain couples TRBV30 to TRBJ1-6; D is uncertain. CDR1 is GTSNPN and CDR2 is SVGIG in the germline V gene (reference sequence). CDR3 size: 14 residues. V lost 2 bases to trimming and J lost 7 bases, with 12 bases between them. Written as DNA, the CDR3 is TGTGCCTGGAGTTCCGGGTCTGGGAATTCACCCCTCCACTTT. This gives the protein CAWSSGSGNSPLHF.

V is TRBV7-2 and J is TRBJ2-5; no clear D. This CDR3 spans 15 amino acids. V was pared by 0 bases and J by 7 bases, with 15 bases between. In germline, CDR1 is SGHTA, CDR2 FQGNSA. In DNA form, the CDR3 reads TGTGCCAGCAGCTTAGCGGCGGCCACCCGAGGGACCCAGTACTTC. It codes for CASSLAAATRGTQYF.

The chain combines TRBV5-1 with TRBJ2-5; 13 nucleotides agree with TRBD2. The CDR3 has 16 amino acids. Germline V lookup: CDR1 SGHRS, CDR2 YFSETQ. Trimming removed 0 bases from V and 3 bases from J; junction bases left unmatched: 2. CDR3 bases: TGCGCCAGCAGCTTGGTAGGGACTAGCGGGAAAGAGACCCAGTACTTC. Translated: CASSLVGTSGKETQYF.

The chain employs TRBV28 and TRBJ1-1; TRBD1 might be the D (6 bases). The V gene's germline CDR1 is MDHEN and CDR2 SYDVKM. CDR3 length equals 18 residues. Between the trimmed V and J ends, which lost 9 bases and 1 base, there was a span of 27 bases. CDR3 loop: CARHNPGHTSSRNTEAFF. CDR3 in DNA: TGTGCCAGACACAACCCGGGACACACTTCATCAAGGAACACTGAAGCTTTCTTT.

J is TRBJ2-5 and V is TRBV29-1; 7 bases line up with TRBD2. The CDR3 consists of 15 residues. CDR1 SQVTM and CDR2 ANQGSEA come from the germline V gene. The J segment lost 1 base and the V segment lost 3 bases, leaving 8 bases of the junction unmatched. DNA for the CDR3: TGCAGCGTTGACCATTTGGGGGAGGGCCAAGAGACCCAGTACTTC. This encodes CSVDHLGEGQETQYF.

The chain joins TRBV20-1 to TRBJ2-7, with no clear D. The CDR3 runs to 10 residues. Germline CDR1 DFQATT, CDR2 SNEGSKA (reference sequence). V gave up 6 bases and J gave up 5 bases, with 8 bases separating them. Written as DNA, the CDR3 is TGCAGTGCGAGACGGGACGAGCAGTACTTC. This translates into CSARRDEQYF.

The gene calls are TRBV18 and TRBJ2-2; TRBD1 is a possible D gene (5 bases). CDR3 length equals 13 residues. Trimming stripped 3 bases from V and 4 bases from J, with 6 bases between. CDR1 is KGHSH, CDR2 LQKENI, per germline. CDR3 sequence reads: CASSPTATGELFF. The DNA for the CDR3 is TGTGCCAGCTCACCGACAGCCACCGGGGAGCTGTTTTTT.

In DNA form, the CDR3 reads TGTGCCAGCAGCCGGACCAGGGGAGTTCTTTACGAGCAGTACTTC. It specifies CASSRTRGVLYEQYF. The chain couples TRBV28 to TRBJ2-7, with a weak D call TRBD1 (6 bases). The CDR3 runs to 15 residues. V lost 6 bases and J 4 bases, leaving 19 bases between the germline ends. Per germline, CDR1 MDHEN and CDR2 SYDVKM. The whole variable domain, remainder taken from reference TRBV28 and TRBJ2-7, is DVKVTQSSRYLVKRTGEKVFLECVQDMDHENMFWYRQDPGLGLRLIYFSYDVKMKEKGDIPEGYSVSREKKERFSLILESASTNQTSMYLCASSRTRGVLYEQYFGPGTRLTVT.

This clone was recorded once. V is TRBV4-3 and J is TRBJ2-1; a possible D gene is TRBD2 (5 bases). This CDR3 is 15 amino acids long. Germline CDR1 LGHNA, CDR2 YSLEER. Trimming shortened V by 2 bases and J by 5 bases, and 13 bases separated the two germline ends. CDR3 loop: CASSQYAAAHNEQFF. The DNA for the CDR3 is TGCGCCAGCAGCCAATACGCAGCGGCGCACAATGAGCAGTTCTTC.

The J gene is TRBJ1-4, the V gene TRBV4-3; D is perhaps TRBD1 (5 bases). Trimming took off 4 bases at V and 7 bases at J, with 13 bases between the two ends. The CDR3 extends over 14 amino acids. Per the germline V gene, CDR1 is LGHNA and CDR2 is YSLEER. The CDR3 DNA is TGCGCCAGCAGCCCAGGGTGGGAGGGTGAAAAACTGTTTTTT. Translated: CASSPGWEGEKLFF.

CDR3 in DNA: TGTGCCAGCAGCTTGGGGCCCGGGAGCAATCAGCCCCAGCATTTT. It encodes CASSLGPGSNQPQHF. The chain carries TRBV5-6 and TRBJ1-5; D is undetermined. The CDR3 sequence is 15 residues long. Germline loops: CDR1 SGHDT, CDR2 YYEEEE. V shed 0 bases and J shed 1 base, with 8 bases lying between them.

V is TRBV19 and J is TRBJ2-3; 10 nucleotides match TRBD2. The germline CDR1 and CDR2 sequences are LNHDA and SQIVND (reference sequence). The CDR3 runs 14 residues. J gave up 6 bases and V 4 bases, and 4 bases lay outside the gene matches. The CDR3 loop reads CASSTSGRRDTQYF. The CDR3 coding sequence is TGTGCCAGTAGTACTAGCGGGAGAAGGGATACGCAGTATTTT. The full variable domain, completed using reference TRBV19 and TRBJ2-3, is DGGITQSPKYLFRKEGQNVTLSCEQNLNHDAMYWYRQDPGQGLRLIYYSQIVNDFQKGDIAEGYSVSREKKESFPLTVTSAQKNPTAFYLCASSTSGRRDTQYFGPGTRLTVL.

A single count supports this clone. The rearrangement joins TRBV9 to TRBJ2-3, with TRBD2 identical over 10 bases. Germline V gives CDR1 SGDLS, CDR2 YYNGEE. J was trimmed by 1 base and V by 0 bases; bases with no gene match: 2. CDR3 length: 16 residues. The CDR3 DNA follows: TGTGCCAGCAGCGTAGGCGGGACTAGCGGCACAGATACGCAGTATTTT. Translating it yields CASSVGGTSGTDTQYF.

This rearrangement joins TRBV4-1 to TRBJ1-5; the D gene is possibly TRBD1 (5 bases). Trimming pared 1 base from V and 2 bases from J, leaving 9 bases between. Germline lookup yields CDR1 MGHRA and CDR2 YSYEKL. CDR3 size: 15 residues. CDR3 nucleotide sequence: TGCGCCAGCAGCCAAGGGGGCGTCGGCAATCAGCCCCAGCATTTT. Translation gives CASSQGGVGNQPQHF.

The chain carries TRBV7-9 and TRBJ2-3, with TRBD1 matching 8 bases. CDR1 and CDR2 from the germline V gene are SEHNR and FQNEAQ (reference sequence). V was pared by 4 bases and J by 2 bases, with 2 bases of the junction left unmatched. This CDR3 has 14 residues. Written as DNA, the CDR3 is TGTGCCAGCAGCTCGGGACAGGCCACAGATACGCAGTATTTT. Its protein is CASSSGQATDTQYF.

The rearrangement links TRBV4-1 to TRBJ1-2; D possibly corresponds to TRBD1 (6 bases). Germline V gene lookup returns CDR1 MGHRA and CDR2 YSYEKL. V lost 3 bases, J lost 3 bases, and 29 bases lay in between. The CDR3 has 20 residues. In DNA, the CDR3 is TGCGCCAGCAGCCACGCAATGGGTAAAACAGGGACCGATGAGGACTATGGCTACACCTTC. It is translated as CASSHAMGKTGTDEDYGYTF.

The chain combines TRBV4-1 with TRBJ2-2; the D gene is possibly TRBD2 (6 bases). V was pared by 0 bases and J by 2 bases, with 13 bases between. The CDR3 covers 17 residues. Looked up from germline, CDR1 is MGHRA and CDR2 is YSYEKL. CDR3 residues: CASSQDIAERNTGELFF. The CDR3 DNA follows: TGCGCCAGCAGCCAAGACATAGCGGAGCGTAACACCGGGGAGCTGTTTTTT.

This clone was observed once. The genes are TRBV25-1 and TRBJ1-4; D is undetermined. In germline, CDR1 is MGHDK, CDR2 SYGVNS. The CDR3 contains 14 residues. V lost 3 bases and J lost 8, with 13 bases in between. The CDR3 sequence: CASSEVTPGEKLFF. The CDR3, as DNA: TGTGCCAGCAGTGAGGTCACCCCGGGGGAAAAACTGTTTTTT. The variable domain in full, completed from reference TRBV25-1 and TRBJ1-4, reads EADIYQTPRYLVIGTGKKITLECSQTMGHDKMYWYQQDPGMELHLIHYSYGVNSTEKGDLSSESTVSRIRTEHFPLTLESARPSHTSQYLCASSEVTPGEKLFFGSGTQLSVL.

The rearrangement links TRBV28 to TRBJ2-3; possibly TRBD2 for D (5 bases). V was shortened by 0 bases and J by 3 bases, with 19 bases between the two germline ends. The V gene's germline CDR1 is MDHEN and CDR2 SYDVKM. The CDR3 sequence is 18 residues long. The CDR3 region has the DNA TGTGCCAGCAGTTTATGGCACATTAGTTCTCTAGCAACAGATACGCAGTATTTT. It yields the protein CASSLWHISSLATDTQYF.

V is TRBV4-1 and J is TRBJ1-2; D not resolved. The CDR3 spans 14 residues. In germline, CDR1 is MGHRA, CDR2 YSYEKL. Trimming took 3 bases from V and 4 from J, leaving 12 bases between them. The CDR3, as DNA: TGCGCCAGCAGCCAGCTCATGGTTAGCTATGGCTACACCTTC. Its translation is CASSQLMVSYGYTF.

This clone was picked up a small number of times. The identical CDR3 is also encoded by other nucleotide sequences in the sample. The V gene is TRBV5-1, the J gene TRBJ1-5, with D unclear. Germline CDR1 and CDR2: SGHRS and YFSETQ. Trimming cost V 0 bases and J 1 base, with 5 bases left between them. CDR3 length: 14 amino acids. The CDR3 spells CASSLGVSNQPQHF. CDR3 coding DNA: TGCGCCAGCAGCTTGGGAGTGAGCAATCAGCCCCAGCATTTT. Filled out from reference TRBV5-1 and TRBJ1-5, the complete variable domain reads KAGVTQTPRYLIKTRGQQVTLSCSPISGHRSVSWYQQTPGQGLQFLFEYFSETQRNKGNFPGRFSGRQFSNSRSEMNVSTLELGDSALYLCASSLGVSNQPQHFGDGTRLSIL.

In this sample, this clone turned up a few times. The chain joins TRBV6-6 to TRBJ1-2; tentatively, D is TRBD1 (5 bases). Germline V gene sequence: CDR1 MNHNY, CDR2 SVGAGI (reference sequence). V was clipped by 6 bases and J by 0 bases, with 14 bases between them. The CDR3 totals 15 residues. The CDR3 DNA sequence: TGTGCCAGCAGACGGGGAGGGGAGTCTAACTATGGCTACACCTTC. This sequence encodes CASRRGGESNYGYTF.

The chain employs TRBV19 and TRBJ2-1, with 7 bases matching TRBD2. The CDR3 is made up of 16 amino acids. Trimming took 3 bases from V and 3 from J; bases not matched to a gene: 8. In germline, CDR1 is LNHDA, CDR2 SQIVND (reference sequence). CDR3 nucleotides: TGTGCCAGTAGTATTGGGCCTAGCGGATACTACAATGAGCAGTTCTTC. Its translation: CASSIGPSGYYNEQFF.

V usage is TRBV27 and J usage is TRBJ1-4, with D perhaps matching TRBD1 (6 bases). There are 14 residues in the CDR3. In germline, CDR1 is MNHEY, CDR2 SMNVEV (reference sequence). Trimming stripped 9 bases from V and 8 bases from J, with 19 bases between. The CDR3 region is CASLKQGIGEKLFF. The CDR3 DNA follows: TGTGCCAGTTTAAAACAGGGAATAGGAGAAAAACTGTTTTTT.

This clone appeared a few times. This chain connects TRBV6-5 to TRBJ2-3; a possible D gene is TRBD2 (5 bases). The CDR3 loop spans 14 amino acids. From germline, CDR1 is MNHEY and CDR2 SVGAGI. V lost 0 bases and J lost 5, with 9 bases in between. CDR3: CASSYSSGRDTQYF. The CDR3 coding sequence is TGTGCCAGCAGTTACTCGTCGGGGAGAGATACGCAGTATTTT.

The chain recombines TRBV30 with TRBJ1-1; D uncertain. The germline V gene encodes CDR1 GTSNPN and CDR2 SVGIG (reference sequence). Trimming removed 7 bases at V and 7 bases at J, with 13 bases between. This CDR3 comprises 11 residues. The DNA of the CDR3 is TGTGCCTCCAGACGGAGAGTTGAAGCTTTCTTT. It encodes CASRRRVEAFF.